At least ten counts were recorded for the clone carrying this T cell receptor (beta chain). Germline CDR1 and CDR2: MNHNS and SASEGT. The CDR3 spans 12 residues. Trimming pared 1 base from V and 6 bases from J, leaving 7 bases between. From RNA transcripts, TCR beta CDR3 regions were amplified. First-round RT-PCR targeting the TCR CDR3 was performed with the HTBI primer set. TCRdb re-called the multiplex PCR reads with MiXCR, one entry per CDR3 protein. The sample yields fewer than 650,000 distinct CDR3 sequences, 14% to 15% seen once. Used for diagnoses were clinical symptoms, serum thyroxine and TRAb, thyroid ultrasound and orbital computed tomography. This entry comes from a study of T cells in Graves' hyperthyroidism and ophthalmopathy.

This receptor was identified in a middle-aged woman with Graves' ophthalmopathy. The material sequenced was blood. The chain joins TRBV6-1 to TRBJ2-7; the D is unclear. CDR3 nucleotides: TGTGCCAGCAGTGAAGTGGTAATCGAGCAGTACTTC. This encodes CASSEVVIEQYF.